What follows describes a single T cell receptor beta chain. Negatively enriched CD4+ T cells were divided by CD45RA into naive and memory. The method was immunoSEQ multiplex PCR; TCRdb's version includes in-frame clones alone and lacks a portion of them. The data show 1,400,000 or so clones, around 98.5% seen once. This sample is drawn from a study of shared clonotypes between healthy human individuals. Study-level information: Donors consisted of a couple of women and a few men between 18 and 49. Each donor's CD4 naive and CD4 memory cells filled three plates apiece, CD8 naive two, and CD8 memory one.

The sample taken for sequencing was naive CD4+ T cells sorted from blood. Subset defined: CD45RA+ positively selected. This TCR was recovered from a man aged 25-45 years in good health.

For the CDR3, the DNA is TGTGCCAGCAGCTTAAAGTATCTCGGGGAGCTGTTTTTT. As protein: CASSLKYLGELFF. The chain combines TRBV11-2 with TRBJ2-2; D ambiguous. The length of the CDR3 is 13 residues. Per the germline V gene, CDR1 is SGHAT and CDR2 is FQNNGV. V gave up 2 bases and J gave up 7 bases, with 8 bases separating them.